One and the same sample provided the 31 T cell receptor beta chains below, sequenced in a study of monozygotic twins with inflammatory bowel disease. TCRdb reanalyzed the 5' RACE reads and collapses them to one entry per CDR3 protein, without DNA. The sample's table shows fewer than 550,000 distinct CDR3 sequences. Specimen: blood. These receptors originate from a human donor with ulcerative colitis or Crohn's disease, or a healthy co-twin of an affected twin (not recorded which).

The chain uses TRBV6-5 and TRBJ1-6. Germline lookup yields CDR1 MNHEY and CDR2 SVGAGI. The CDR3 is made up of 14 amino acids. The CDR3 spells CASSFLGGWAPLHF.

The genes are TRBV29-1 and TRBJ1-2; TCRdb proposes TRBD1, but this gene call is untestable without DNA. Germline values: CDR1 SQVTM, CDR2 ANQGSEA. The CDR3 consists of 15 residues. The CDR3 reads CSVEPLRNTGHGYTF. The full variable domain, rest sourced from reference TRBV29-1 and TRBJ1-2, is SAVISQKPSRDICQRGTSLTIQCQVDSQVTMMFWYRQQPGQSLTLIATANQGSEATYESGFVIDKFPISRPNLTFSTLTVSNMSPEDSSIYLCSVEPLRNTGHGYTFGSGTRLTVV.

The V call is TRBV30, the J call TRBJ1-1; without DNA, the TCRdb call of TRBD1 cannot be checked. The germline V gene has CDR1 GTSNPN and CDR2 SVGIG (reference sequence). The CDR3 sequence is 13 residues long. The CDR3 sequence is CAWKNVGEGRAFF.

CDR3 protein: CASSPRGPGTDTQYF. V gene TRBV7-2 combines with J gene TRBJ2-3; without DNA, the TCRdb call of TRBD1 cannot be checked. CDR1 and CDR2 from the germline V gene are SGHTA and FQGNSA. The CDR3 covers 15 residues.

This chain links TRBV29-1 with TRBJ2-7; checking the TCRdb D call of TRBD1 is not possible without DNA. This CDR3 is built from 14 residues. CDR1 SQVTM and CDR2 ANQGSEA come from the germline V gene. The CDR3 is CSVDMGGGVYEQYF.

The chain joins TRBV2 to TRBJ2-2; TCRdb selects TRBD1, and the lack of DNA leaves this call unchecked. CDR1 SNHLY and CDR2 FYNNEI come from the germline V gene. This CDR3 is built from 15 residues. The CDR3 sequence is CASSNWGLDTGELFF. Looking up the rest from reference TRBV2 and TRBJ2-2 gives the full variable domain: EPEVTQTPSHQVTQMGQEVILRCVPISNHLYFYWYRQILGQKVEFLVSFYNNEISEKSEIFDDQFSVERPDGSNFTLKIRSTKLEDSAMYFCASSNWGLDTGELFFGEGSRLTVL.

The chain has TRBV10-3 and TRBJ1-6; TCRdb gives TRBD1 as the D gene, but with no DNA this cannot be confirmed. CDR1 is ENHRY and CDR2 is SYGVKD in the germline V gene. This CDR3 has 14 residues. The CDR3: CAISDQGFSSPLHF.

V and J are TRBV4-1 and TRBJ1-1; there is no DNA to check the TCRdb D call of TRBD1. Germline V gene data show CDR1 as MGHRA and CDR2 as YSYEKL. The CDR3 consists of 16 residues. The chain's CDR3 is CASSQGGGQRNTEAFF.

This rearrangement joins TRBV10-1 to TRBJ1-1; checking the TCRdb D call of TRBD1 is not possible without DNA. This CDR3 spans 15 amino acids. Germline loops: CDR1 WNHNN, CDR2 SYGVQD (reference sequence). The CDR3 reads CASSESKGRSTEAFF.

The chain uses TRBV28 and TRBJ2-7; TCRdb's D call of TRBD2 is untestable without DNA. There are 12 residues in the CDR3. Germline V gene lookup returns CDR1 MDHEN and CDR2 SYDVKM. CDR3 loop: CASGSSEYEQYF.

The chain employs TRBV23-1 and TRBJ2-2; the TCRdb call, TRBD2, lacks DNA for checking. TRBV23-1 is an ORF, and what it does is uncertain. This CDR3 comprises 20 residues. The CDR3 is CASSRFPRGQAGPNTGELFF.

The CDR3 sequence is CASSSSRGRRRTDTQYF. The V call is TRBV14, the J call TRBJ2-3; without DNA, the TCRdb call of TRBD1 cannot be checked. The germline gives CDR1 SGHDN, CDR2 FVKESK. The CDR3 covers 17 residues.

The genes are TRBV7-9 and TRBJ1-4; lacking DNA, the TRBD1 call made by TCRdb goes unchecked. This CDR3 has 16 amino acids. Germline loops: CDR1 SEHNR, CDR2 FQNEAQ (reference sequence). CDR3 in amino acids: CASSLSPPTTNEKLFF. The variable domain in full, completed from reference TRBV7-9 and TRBJ1-4, reads DTGVSQNPRHKITKRGQNVTFRCDPISEHNRLYWYRQTLGQGPEFLTYFQNEAQLEKSRLLSDRFSAERPKGSFSTLEIQRTEQGDSAMYLCASSLSPPTTNEKLFFGSGTQLSVL.

The CDR3 sequence: CSVGGTGYYNEQFF. The rearrangement links TRBV29-1 to TRBJ2-1; the D call of TRBD1 rests on TCRdb alone, since no DNA is present to check it. CDR1 and CDR2 from the germline V gene are SQVTM and ANQGSEA. There are 14 residues in the CDR3.

The genes are TRBV4-1 and TRBJ1-1; TCRdb returns TRBD1, unconfirmable since there is no DNA. The germline V gene has CDR1 MGHRA and CDR2 YSYEKL. The CDR3 is 14 residues long. CDR3 protein: CASSRTGGNTEAFF.

J is TRBJ2-5 and V is TRBV11-1; TCRdb's D call of TRBD1 is untestable without DNA. This CDR3 is 14 amino acids long. Germline assignment: CDR1 SGHAT and CDR2 FQDESV (reference sequence). The CDR3: CASSLGQVQETQYF.

The V call is TRBV5-1, the J call TRBJ2-5; there is no DNA to check the TCRdb D call of TRBD1. The CDR3 has 15 residues. Germline assignment: CDR1 SGHRS and CDR2 YFSETQ. Here the CDR3 reads CASSLGQGLEETQYF. The whole variable domain, remainder taken from reference TRBV5-1 and TRBJ2-5, is KAGVTQTPRYLIKTRGQQVTLSCSPISGHRSVSWYQQTPGQGLQFLFEYFSETQRNKGNFPGRFSGRQFSNSRSEMNVSTLELGDSALYLCASSLGQGLEETQYFGPGTRLLVL.

The CDR3 here is CASSARTISNEQFF. The chain carries TRBV7-9 and TRBJ2-1; there is no DNA to check the TCRdb D call of TRBD2. This CDR3 region has 14 residues. Per germline, CDR1 SEHNR and CDR2 FQNEAQ (reference sequence).

The chain combines TRBV10-3 with TRBJ1-6. CDR3 size: 14 residues. Germline-derived CDR1 and CDR2 are ENHRY and SYGVKD. The chain's CDR3 is CAISELTSHSPLHF.

The rearrangement joins TRBV5-1 to TRBJ1-1; TCRdb's D call, TRBD1, is unchecked because there is no DNA. The germline V gene encodes CDR1 SGHRS and CDR2 YFSETQ. The length of the CDR3 is 16 residues. This CDR3 reads CASSFLAGFSAPEAFF.

The chain carries TRBV4-1 and TRBJ2-7; the TRBD1 assignment by TCRdb is unverifiable without DNA. Germline-derived CDR1 and CDR2 are MGHRA and YSYEKL. This CDR3 has 15 amino acids. The chain's CDR3 is CASSQLAQGDYEQYF.

The V and J genes are TRBV4-1 and TRBJ1-1; TCRdb indicates TRBD1, and absent DNA this call remains unverified. Germline V CDR1 and CDR2: MGHRA, YSYEKL. The CDR3 covers 14 residues. Here the CDR3 reads CASSQDPLSTAPGF.

The rearrangement links TRBV4-1 to TRBJ1-1. Germline V gives CDR1 MGHRA, CDR2 YSYEKL. This CDR3 is built from 13 residues. The CDR3 reads CASSQDQMAKAFF.

This chain uses TRBV5-1 with TRBJ2-7; TCRdb reports TRBD1, a call that lacks DNA to check it against. CDR1 and CDR2 from the germline V gene are SGHRS and YFSETQ. The CDR3 is 14 amino acids. The CDR3 sequence is CASSSGTAPWEQYF.

The gene calls are TRBV20-1 and TRBJ2-3; TCRdb gives TRBD2 as the D gene, but with no DNA this cannot be confirmed. Per the germline V gene, CDR1 is DFQATT and CDR2 is SNEGSKA (reference sequence). The CDR3 length is 15 residues. The chain's CDR3 is CSARRAGGGTDTQYF.

V and J are TRBV7-2 and TRBJ1-1. There are 14 residues in the CDR3. CDR1 and CDR2 from the germline V gene are SGHTA and FQGNSA. Here the CDR3 reads CASSLLQGVTEAFF.

V usage is TRBV15 and J usage is TRBJ2-1; TCRdb picks TRBD2, but there is no DNA to check that call. CDR1 is LNHNV, CDR2 YYDKDF, per germline (reference sequence). The CDR3 length is 17 residues. The CDR3 region is CATSTRPGLERYNEQFF.

The rearrangement joins TRBV10-3 to TRBJ2-5; checking the TCRdb D call of TRBD1 is not possible without DNA. This CDR3 has 13 residues. The germline V gene encodes CDR1 ENHRY and CDR2 SYGVKD. This chain's CDR3 is CAISRGEQETQYF.

This CDR3 reads CAGRGNYGYSF. The chain joins TRBV28 to TRBJ1-2; TCRdb proposes TRBD1, but this gene call is untestable without DNA. Looked up from germline, CDR1 is MDHEN and CDR2 is SYDVKM. This CDR3 contains 11 residues.

J is TRBJ1-1 and V is TRBV29-1; TCRdb indicates TRBD1, and absent DNA this call remains unverified. CDR3 length equals 12 residues. The V gene's germline CDR1 is SQVTM and CDR2 ANQGSEA. The CDR3 region is CRGGGKGTEAFF.

The chain is built from TRBV10-3 and TRBJ2-7; without DNA, the TCRdb call of TRBD1 cannot be checked. CDR3 length: 13 amino acids. Germline CDR1 is ENHRY and CDR2 is SYGVKD. The CDR3 protein is CATIDRDSYEQYF.